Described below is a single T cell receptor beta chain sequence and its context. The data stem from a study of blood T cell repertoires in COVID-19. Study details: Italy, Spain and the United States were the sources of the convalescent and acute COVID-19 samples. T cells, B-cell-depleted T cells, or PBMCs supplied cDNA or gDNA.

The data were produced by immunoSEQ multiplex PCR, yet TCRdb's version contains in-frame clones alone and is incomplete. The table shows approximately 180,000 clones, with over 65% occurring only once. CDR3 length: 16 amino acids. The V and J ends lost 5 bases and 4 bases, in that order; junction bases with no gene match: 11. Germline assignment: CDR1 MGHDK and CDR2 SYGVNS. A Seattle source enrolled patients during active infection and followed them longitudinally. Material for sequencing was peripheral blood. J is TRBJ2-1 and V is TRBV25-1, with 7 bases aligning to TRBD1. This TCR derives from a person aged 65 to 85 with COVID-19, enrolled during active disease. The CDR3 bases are TGTGCCAGCAGTAACCCACCGGGGACAGTTTACAATGAGCAGTTCTTC. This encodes CASSNPPGTVYNEQFF.